Presented here are 9 T cell receptor beta chains from one specimen sequenced in a study of beta chain features in type 1 diabetes. The investigators reverse transcribed all of the isolated RNA, so they sequenced expressed TCRB transcripts. Produced via immunoSEQ multiplex PCR; TCRdb's table is partial and in-frame only. This sample has around 340,000 clones; about 19% occur once, and the top ten carry 0.035% to 0.055%. The sequencing input was naive CD4+ T cells from blood. These receptors were collected from a woman aged 18-29 years in good health.

The chain combines TRBV15 with TRBJ1-1; no definite D call. Germline assignment: CDR1 LNHNV and CDR2 YYDKDF (reference sequence). V was clipped by 5 bases and J by 4 bases, with 8 bases between them. The CDR3 totals 12 residues. The CDR3 protein is CATSAGSTEAFF. CDR3 DNA: TGTGCCACCAGCGCGGGGAGCACTGAAGCTTTCTTT. Combining the CDR3 with reference TRBV15 and TRBJ1-1 gives the whole variable domain DAMVIQNPRYQVTQFGKPVTLSCSQTLNHNVMYWYQQKSSQAPKLLFHYYDKDFNNEADTPDNFQSRRPNTSFCFLDIRSPGLGDTAMYLCATSAGSTEAFFGQGTRLTVV.

In this sample, this clone turned up a few times. The chain is built from TRBV9 and TRBJ2-5, with a weak D call TRBD2 (6 bases). The CDR3 totals 14 residues. Trimming took off 3 bases at V and 5 bases at J, with 14 bases between the two ends. Germline lookup yields CDR1 SGDLS and CDR2 YYNGEE. The CDR3 is CASSAAAGRETQYF. CDR3 DNA: TGTGCCAGCAGCGCGGCGGCGGGGAGGGAGACCCAGTACTTC. The variable domain in full, with the rest retrieved from reference TRBV9 and TRBJ2-5, is DSGVTQTPKHLITATGQRVTLRCSPRSGDLSVYWYQQSLDQGLQFLIQYYNGEERAKGNILERFSAQQFPDLHSELNLSSLELGDSALYFCASSAAAGRETQYFGPGTRLLVL.

The V call is TRBV5-1, the J call TRBJ2-5; 9 positions match TRBD2. Germline assignment: CDR1 SGHRS and CDR2 YFSETQ. The V segment lost 0 bases and the J segment 1 base; nucleotides outside the gene matches: 4. The CDR3 is made up of 16 amino acids. CDR3 region: CASSLELAGTQETQYF. CDR3 DNA: TGCGCCAGCAGCTTGGAACTAGCGGGTACCCAAGAGACCCAGTACTTC.

The genes are TRBV25-1 and TRBJ2-1; 10 bases match TRBD2. V shed 6 bases and J 9 bases; nucleotides not matched to a gene: 11. This CDR3 spans 15 amino acids. Germline-derived CDR1 and CDR2 are MGHDK and SYGVNS. The CDR3 protein is CASRRSSGSRGEQFF. CDR3 bases: TGTGCCAGCAGAAGATCTAGCGGGAGCCGTGGTGAGCAGTTCTTC.

The chain couples TRBV25-1 to TRBJ1-1; no reliable D call. This CDR3 contains 16 residues. From germline, CDR1 is MGHDK and CDR2 SYGVNS. With 4 bases removed from V and 5 bases from J, the gap between germline ends came to 20 bases. This CDR3 reads CASSAPPPGSGTEAFF. The DNA for the CDR3 is TGTGCCAGCAGTGCTCCCCCCCCGGGGAGTGGGACTGAAGCTTTCTTT. Using reference TRBV25-1 and TRBJ1-1 for the parts outside the CDR3, the full variable domain is EADIYQTPRYLVIGTGKKITLECSQTMGHDKMYWYQQDPGMELHLIHYSYGVNSTEKGDLSSESTVSRIRTEHFPLTLESARPSHTSQYLCASSAPPPGSGTEAFFGQGTRLTVV.

The rearrangement uses TRBV9 and TRBJ1-1; D is ambiguous. CDR3 length equals 13 residues. Germline CDR1 SGDLS, CDR2 YYNGEE. Trimming took 4 bases from V and 6 from J, leaving 13 bases between them. This CDR3 is CASSYTSISEAFF. The CDR3, as DNA: TGTGCCAGCAGCTATACTAGTATCTCTGAAGCTTTCTTT.

This clone was seen a handful of times. The chain couples TRBV30 to TRBJ2-7; 8 bases are a match to TRBD2. The trim removed 3 bases at V and 5 bases at J, leaving 15 bases unmatched. This CDR3 contains 16 residues. The V gene's germline CDR1 is GTSNPN and CDR2 SVGIG (reference sequence). The CDR3 DNA follows: TGTGCCTGGAGCAGTAGAGGGACTAGAAGTGTCGACGAGCAGTACTTC. This codes for CAWSSRGTRSVDEQYF.

The chain employs TRBV9 and TRBJ2-3, with 9 nucleotides matching TRBD2. This CDR3 comprises 15 residues. V trimming: 0 bases; J trimming: 4 bases; junction bases outside the gene matches: 3. Per germline, CDR1 SGDLS and CDR2 YYNGEE. This CDR3 is CASSVGLAGSDTQYF. CDR3 in DNA: TGTGCCAGCAGCGTAGGGCTAGCGGGGTCAGATACGCAGTATTTT.

The chain recombines TRBV4-3 with TRBJ1-1; 7 nucleotides agree with TRBD1. The CDR3 is 15 residues long. The V and J ends lost 1 base and 5 bases, in that order; junction bases with no gene match: 7. Germline loops: CDR1 LGHNA, CDR2 YSLEER. The CDR3: CASSQAAGGGTEAFF. The CDR3 bases are TGCGCCAGCAGCCAAGCCGCAGGGGGAGGTACTGAAGCTTTCTTT.